These 23 T cell receptor beta chains came from one sample sequenced in a study of T cell changes during pregnancy in multiple sclerosis. The method was immunoSEQ multiplex PCR; TCRdb's version includes in-frame clones alone and lacks a portion of them. Among tens of thousands of clones, roughly nine tenths were seen once, and the ten largest hold 2.5% to 3.5%. The source material was peripheral blood, sampled in the first trimester of pregnancy. All receptors derive from a female donor in good health, enrolled as a control in a pregnancy study.

Notes on this clone: Other DNA sequences in the same sample also yield this CDR3. This sequence joins TRBV19 and TRBJ2-7; a weak D match, TRBD2 (5 bases). The CDR3 is made up of 12 amino acids. Trimming stripped 3 bases from V and 3 bases from J, with 6 bases between. Germline V gene lookup returns CDR1 LNHDA and CDR2 SQIVND (reference sequence). CDR3 nucleotide sequence: TGTGCCAGTAGTATTGAGGGCTACGAGCAGTACTTC. Encoded protein: CASSIEGYEQYF.

V gene TRBV7-8 combines with J gene TRBJ2-7; 7 bases are shared with TRBD1. The CDR3 consists of 14 residues. Germline V gene lookup returns CDR1 SGHVS and CDR2 FQNEAQ. Unmatched junction bases numbered 7, after V lost 5 bases and J lost 3 bases. As DNA, the CDR3 is TGTGCCAGCAGCCAAGGGACAGCGAACTACGAGCAGTACTTC. It specifies CASSQGTANYEQYF.

J is TRBJ1-1 and V is TRBV7-2, with 8 bases that match TRBD1. The CDR3 has 13 amino acids. Per germline, CDR1 SGHTA and CDR2 FQGNSA. J lost 5 bases, V lost 5 bases, and 4 bases had no gene match. CDR3 sequence: CASSIQGGTEAFF. The CDR3 bases are TGTGCCAGCAGCATACAGGGGGGGACTGAAGCTTTCTTT.

The chain has TRBV6-8 and TRBJ2-7, with D tentatively TRBD2 (5 bases). The V and J ends lost 2 bases and 6 bases respectively, with 20 bases between them. This CDR3 has 16 residues. The germline V gene encodes CDR1 MNHGY and CDR2 SAAAGT. As DNA, the CDR3 is TGTGCCAGCAGTTACGAAGTTTGCGCCGGGAAGTGCGAGCAGTACTTC. Protein sequence: CASSYEVCAGKCEQYF.

The chain recombines TRBV4-3 with TRBJ2-7; the match to TRBD1 covers 10 bases. CDR3 size: 16 residues. V trimming: 0 bases; J trimming: 3 bases; junction bases outside the gene matches: 5. The V gene's germline CDR1 is LGHNA and CDR2 YSLEER. CDR3 protein: CASSQEGGTGVYEQYF. The CDR3 DNA reads TGCGCCAGCAGCCAAGAAGGGGGGACAGGGGTCTACGAGCAGTACTTC.

This clone was counted once. The V call is TRBV4-3, the J call TRBJ1-2, with a weak D call TRBD1 (5 bases). The germline CDR1 and CDR2 sequences are LGHNA and YSLEER. V lost 0 bases, J lost 4 bases, and 15 bases lay in between. This CDR3 region has 16 residues. The CDR3 DNA sequence: TGCGCCAGCAGCCAAGATGAGGGGAGGGCATTCTATGGCTACACCTTC. Translating gives CASSQDEGRAFYGYTF.

V usage is TRBV28 and J usage is TRBJ1-3, with 9 bases matching TRBD1. Losses at the gene ends were 2 bases for V and 0 bases for J; bases not matched to a gene: 11. CDR1 and CDR2 from the germline V gene are MDHEN and SYDVKM. CDR3 length: 19 amino acids. The CDR3 here is CASSLKDRGFSYSGNTIYF. CDR3 nucleotides: TGTGCCAGCAGTTTAAAGGACAGGGGATTTTCTTACTCTGGAAACACCATATATTTT.

V and J are TRBV5-5 and TRBJ2-1, with 8 nucleotides matching TRBD1. After removal of 0 bases from V and 4 bases from J, the junction contained 3 bases not matched to a gene. This CDR3 region has 15 residues. CDR1 is SGHKS and CDR2 is YYEKEE in the germline V gene (reference sequence). CDR3 region: CASSLGGQEYNEQFF. The CDR3 coding sequence is TGTGCCAGCAGCTTGGGGGGACAGGAGTACAATGAGCAGTTCTTC.

The chain recombines TRBV5-8 with TRBJ2-3, with TRBD1 matching 7 bases. With V trimmed by 0 bases and J by 3 bases, 4 bases remained unmatched. This CDR3 spans 15 amino acids. CDR1 is SGHTS and CDR2 is YDEGEE in the germline V gene. The CDR3 region is CASSLEGARTDTQYF. CDR3 nucleotides: TGTGCCAGCAGCTTGGAGGGGGCAAGGACAGATACGCAGTATTTT.

V and J are TRBV7-2 and TRBJ2-3; tentative D call: TRBD2 (7 bases). V was shortened by 4 bases and J by 2 bases, with 16 bases between the two germline ends. Germline V lookup: CDR1 SGHTA, CDR2 FQGNSA. This CDR3 spans 16 amino acids. The CDR3 DNA is TGTGCCAGCAGCTCGCGCGGGGGCACGACCACAGATACGCAGTATTTT. The encoded protein is CASSSRGGTTTDTQYF.

This rearrangement joins TRBV5-1 to TRBJ1-1; possible D gene TRBD1, 5 bases. From germline, CDR1 is SGHRS and CDR2 YFSETQ. Trimming left V 4 bases short and J 1 base short, with 8 bases between. This CDR3 region has 13 residues. The CDR3 DNA reads TGCGCCAGCAGCCGCGACAGGAACACTGAAGCTTTCTTT. Translated: CASSRDRNTEAFF.

This clone was seen just once. V usage is TRBV19 and J usage is TRBJ1-1; tentatively, D is TRBD1 (5 bases). Trimming shortened V by 5 bases and J by 4 bases, and 11 bases separated the two germline ends. The germline V gene encodes CDR1 LNHDA and CDR2 SQIVND (reference sequence). The CDR3 is made up of 13 amino acids. The CDR3 region has the DNA TGTGCCAGTAGTGCAACCCAGGGCACTGAAGCTTTCTTT. Residues: CASSATQGTEAFF.

The chain is built from TRBV7-9 and TRBJ2-3, with TRBD2 matching over 7 bases. With V trimmed by 2 bases and J by 8 bases, 10 bases remained unmatched. The CDR3 covers 15 residues. Germline V gives CDR1 SEHNR, CDR2 FQNEAQ (reference sequence). This chain's CDR3 is CASSLMAGERVTQYF. In nucleotides, the CDR3 is TGTGCCAGCAGCTTAATGGCGGGAGAAAGGGTTACGCAGTATTTT.

V usage is TRBV14 and J usage is TRBJ2-1; TRBD2 is a possible D gene (6 bases). V gave up 0 bases and J gave up 8 bases, with 14 bases separating them. The CDR3 loop spans 15 amino acids. CDR1 is SGHDN and CDR2 is FVKESK in the germline V gene. CDR3 sequence: CASSQERLEGDEQFF. Here the CDR3 DNA reads TGTGCCAGCAGCCAAGAAAGACTAGAAGGGGATGAGCAGTTCTTC.

The rearrangement uses TRBV7-2 and TRBJ1-5; 10 nucleotides line up with TRBD1. CDR1 and CDR2 from the germline V gene are SGHTA and FQGNSA. J gave up 7 bases and V 6 bases, and 3 bases lay outside the gene matches. This CDR3 spans 13 amino acids. The CDR3 spells CASSRDRGQPQHF. The CDR3 DNA sequence: TGTGCCAGCAGTCGGGACAGGGGCCAGCCCCAGCATTTT.

This chain uses TRBV5-1 with TRBJ1-2; no clear D gene. The CDR3 is 14 residues long. Germline CDR1 SGHRS, CDR2 YFSETQ. Trimming cost V 0 bases and J 6 bases, with 12 bases left between them. As DNA, the CDR3 is TGCGCCAGCAGCTTGGGTAGCGCTTTCGATGGCTACACCTTC. It codes for CASSLGSAFDGYTF. Looking up the rest from reference TRBV5-1 and TRBJ1-2 gives the full variable domain: KAGVTQTPRYLIKTRGQQVTLSCSPISGHRSVSWYQQTPGQGLQFLFEYFSETQRNKGNFPGRFSGRQFSNSRSEMNVSTLELGDSALYLCASSLGSAFDGYTFGSGTRLTVV.

CDR3 sequence reads: CASTSGGRETQYF. The CDR3 nucleotides read TGCGCCAGCACCTCAGGGGGCAGGGAGACCCAGTACTTC. The chain employs TRBV4-1 and TRBJ2-5; TRBD1 aligns across 8 bases. The trim removed 7 bases at V and 5 bases at J, leaving 6 bases unmatched. CDR1 is MGHRA and CDR2 is YSYEKL in the germline V gene. This CDR3 contains 13 residues.

This clone occurred once. The chain has TRBV2 and TRBJ1-2; D is uncertain. The CDR3 is 11 amino acids. Germline CDR1 reads SNHLY; CDR2 reads FYNNEI. V lost 4 bases, J lost 5 bases, and 5 bases lay in between. In DNA, the CDR3 is TGTGCCAGCAGTGCAGAATATGGCTACACCTTC. This codes for CASSAEYGYTF.

The V and J genes are TRBV4-1 and TRBJ2-5, with TRBD2 matching over 12 bases. This CDR3 has 16 amino acids. CDR1 is MGHRA and CDR2 is YSYEKL in the germline V gene. V lost 2 bases, J lost 1 base, and 2 bases stayed unmatched. The CDR3 coding sequence is TGCGCCAGCAGCCAAACGACTAGCGGGGGCCAAGAGACCCAGTACTTC. Its protein is CASSQTTSGGQETQYF.

The rearrangement joins TRBV7-2 to TRBJ2-5; maybe TRBD2 (6 bases). The germline CDR1 and CDR2 sequences are SGHTA and FQGNSA. V was cut by 1 base and J by 3 bases, with 12 bases left in between. The CDR3 is 15 amino acids. The CDR3 reads CASSLGRWREETQYF. As DNA, the CDR3 is TGTGCCAGCAGCTTAGGCCGATGGAGGGAAGAGACCCAGTACTTC.

J is TRBJ1-2 and V is TRBV7-2, with a tentative D call TRBD1 (6 bases). Trimming removed 0 bases at V and 3 bases at J, with 20 bases between. Germline CDR1 SGHTA, CDR2 FQGNSA. CDR3 size: 18 residues. The CDR3 sequence is CASSLAREGVAPYYGYTF. The CDR3 DNA is TGTGCCAGCAGCTTAGCCCGGGAGGGGGTCGCCCCTTACTATGGCTACACCTTC.

The gene calls are TRBV6-5 and TRBJ1-3, with D perhaps matching TRBD1 (6 bases). The CDR3 is 13 residues long. Per germline, CDR1 MNHEY and CDR2 SVGAGI. V was clipped by 8 bases and J by 2 bases, with 10 bases between them. The CDR3 DNA follows: TGTGCCAGCCAAGGGGGGGCTGGAAACACCATATATTTT. It yields the protein CASQGGAGNTIYF.

The chain couples TRBV11-3 to TRBJ1-1; TRBD1 might be the D (5 bases). The germline V gene has CDR1 SGHNT and CDR2 YENEEA. Trimming pared 5 bases from V and 6 bases from J, leaving 16 bases between. The CDR3 has 14 amino acids. The CDR3 region is CASSPGEGSPEAFF. CDR3 DNA: TGTGCCAGCAGCCCGGGGGAGGGGTCACCTGAAGCTTTCTTT.